Shown below are 7 T cell receptor beta chains from a single sample sequenced in a study of blood T cell repertoires in COVID-19. Method: immunoSEQ multiplex PCR; TCRdb's copy keeps in-frame clones and lacks some. The sample lists approximately 210,000 clones, roughly 86% occurring once. The sequencing input was peripheral blood. Receptors were obtained from a woman aged 40 to 50 with acute or convalescent COVID-19.

The rearrangement uses TRBV6-5 and TRBJ2-2; 7 nucleotides line up with TRBD1. CDR1 and CDR2 (germline): MNHEY, SVGAGI. The CDR3 length is 14 residues. The V segment lost 5 bases and the J segment 1 base; nucleotides outside the gene matches: 1. This CDR3 is CASSRDRNTGELFF. CDR3 sequence (DNA): TGTGCCAGCAGTCGGGACAGGAACACCGGGGAGCTGTTTTTT.

This clone has just a few counts. V usage is TRBV19 and J usage is TRBJ1-1, with 10 bases matching TRBD1. This CDR3 is built from 15 residues. The V gene end was trimmed by 7 bases and the J gene end by 4 bases; junction bases not matched to a gene: 9. CDR1 and CDR2 (germline): LNHDA, SQIVND (reference sequence). The CDR3: CASKMGTGVSTEAFF. CDR3 coding DNA: TGTGCCAGTAAGATGGGGACAGGGGTATCCACTGAAGCTTTCTTT.

The V call is TRBV11-3, the J call TRBJ2-7; weak D call: TRBD2 (5 bases). Between the trimmed V and J ends, which lost 1 base and 5 bases, there was a span of 9 bases. Germline V gene sequence: CDR1 SGHNT, CDR2 YENEEA. The CDR3 runs 13 residues. The CDR3: CASSLVLDDEQYF. The CDR3 DNA follows: TGTGCCAGCAGCTTAGTACTAGACGACGAGCAGTACTTC.

V is TRBV2 and J is TRBJ1-5; no clear D gene. Germline V lookup: CDR1 SNHLY, CDR2 FYNNEI. The CDR3 runs to 16 residues. V was shortened by 1 base and J by 2 bases, with 12 bases between the two germline ends. CDR3 loop: CASSEGQLEGNQPQHF. CDR3 bases: TGTGCCAGCAGTGAAGGGCAGCTAGAGGGCAATCAGCCCCAGCATTTT.

This clone was seen just once. The chain recombines TRBV3-1 (or the pseudogene TRBV3-2) with TRBJ2-4; 9 nucleotides align to TRBD1. The germline CDR1 and CDR2 sequences are LGHDT and YNNKEL (reference sequence). J was trimmed by 0 bases and V by 4 bases; bases with no gene match: 4. The CDR3 sequence is 16 residues long. The CDR3 is CASSPGTGRAKNIQYF. CDR3 in DNA: TGTGCCAGCAGCCCGGGGACAGGGCGAGCCAAAAACATTCAGTACTTC.

V is TRBV25-1 and J is TRBJ2-5; 7 nucleotides line up with TRBD2. Germline assignment: CDR1 MGHDK and CDR2 SYGVNS. V lost 1 base and J lost 2; bases outside the gene matches: 10. The CDR3 spans 17 residues. The CDR3 sequence: CASSESLAGVGQETQYF. CDR3 nucleotide sequence: TGTGCCAGCAGTGAATCCTTGGCGGGAGTGGGGCAAGAGACCCAGTACTTC.

This clone was observed a few times. The chain combines TRBV6-1 with TRBJ2-7; TRBD2 matches at 8 bases. This CDR3 spans 16 amino acids. Germline assignment: CDR1 MNHNS and CDR2 SASEGT. With 0 bases clipped from V and 1 base from J, the junction kept 5 bases outside the gene matches. CDR3: CASSEAGRGGSYEQYF. The CDR3 bases are TGTGCCAGCAGTGAAGCGGGTCGGGGGGGTTCCTACGAGCAGTACTTC.